A selection of T cell receptor beta chains follows, all from one sample in a study of blood T cell repertoires in COVID-19. The repertoire was sequenced with immunoSEQ multiplex PCR; TCRdb's copy has only in-frame clones and lacks some. This repertoire shows 280,000 or so clones, roughly four fifths found once; its top ten account for roughly 9.4%. Sequenced sample: peripheral blood. The receptors here all came from a woman aged 45-65 years who had recovered from COVID-19. Both conserved end residues are part of each CDR3. The D gene is left open where the match is weak. A clone size is listed for some rows: how often the clone was seen (once, few, many), or a class if it is expanded.

d_gene	j_gene	abundance	v_gene	CDR3aa	CDR3nt
-	TRBJ2-6	-	TRBV9	CASSKGGSGANVLTF	TGTGCCAGCAGCAAAGGGGGTTCTGGGGCCAACGTCCTGACTTTC
TRBD1	TRBJ1-5	few	TRBV19	CASLNVKGAQPQHF	TGTGCCAGTTTAAACGTGAAGGGGGCTCAGCCCCAGCATTTT
-	TRBJ1-1	-	TRBV7-2	CASSLVRTENTEAFF	TGTGCCAGCAGCTTAGTTCGGACAGAGAACACTGAAGCTTTCTTT
-	TRBJ2-5	many	TRBV2	CASVRDQETQYF	TGTGCCAGCGTGCGGGACCAAGAGACCCAGTACTTC
TRBD1	TRBJ1-1	-	TRBV28	CASSYTGTANTEAFF	TGTGCCAGCAGTTACACCGGGACAGCGAACACTGAAGCTTTCTTT
-	TRBJ1-2	-	TRBV27	CASGGANNYGYTF	TGTGCCAGTGGAGGGGCGAATAACTATGGCTACACCTTC
-	TRBJ2-1	-	TRBV5-1	CASSYDRAGLWQFF	TGCGCCAGCAGCTACGACAGGGCGGGACTGTGGCAGTTCTTC
-	TRBJ2-5	-	TRBV28	CASSFVRDTGQETQYF	TGTGCCAGCAGTTTTGTACGGGACACCGGCCAAGAGACCCAGTACTTC
TRBD1	TRBJ2-1	-	TRBV4-1	CASSQESPGQSYNEQFF	TGCGCCAGCAGCCAAGAATCCCCGGGACAGTCCTACAATGAGCAGTTCTTC
TRBD1	TRBJ2-7	-	TRBV7-3	CASSLQGGTYEQYF	TGTGCCAGCAGCTTACAAGGGGGCACCTACGAGCAGTACTTC
-	TRBJ1-1	-	TRBV4-3	CASSQDPVLNTEAFF	TGCGCCAGCAGCCAAGACCCCGTGTTGAACACTGAAGCTTTCTTT
TRBD1	TRBJ1-1	-	TRBV6-6	CASSPRGANTEAFF	TGTGCCAGCAGCCCCAGGGGGGCGAACACTGAAGCTTTCTTT
TRBD1	TRBJ2-7	-	TRBV28	CASSQQGYEQYF	TGTGCCAGCAGTCAACAGGGGTACGAGCAGTACTTC
-	TRBJ1-2	-	TRBV5-6	CASSYLDRNYGYTF	TGTGCCAGCAGCTACTTGGACAGAAACTATGGCTACACCTTC
-	TRBJ2-2	-	TRBV7-9	CASSLPAGTNTGELFF	TGTGCCAGCAGCTTACCGGCGGGGACGAACACCGGGGAGCTGTTTTTT
-	TRBJ2-7	few	TRBV9	CASSPGVYEQYF	TGTGCCAGCAGCCCCGGGGTCTACGAGCAGTACTTC
-	TRBJ2-1	-	TRBV29-1	CSARTRLGGEQFF	TGCAGCGCCCGAACTAGACTAGGAGGTGAGCAGTTCTTC
-	TRBJ2-1	-	TRBV3-1/TRBV3-2	CASSRTQGNNEQFF	TGTGCCAGCAGCCGAACCCAGGGGAACAATGAGCAGTTCTTC
-	TRBJ2-2	once	TRBV3-1/TRBV3-2	CASTHRVGGELFF	TGTGCCAGCACCCACCGGGTTGGCGGGGAGCTGTTTTTT
-	TRBJ2-3	-	TRBV7-9	CASSPQDTQYF	TGTGCCAGCAGCCCCCAGGATACGCAGTATTTT
-	TRBJ2-7	once	TRBV6-5	CASSLQRNEQYF	TGTGCCAGCAGTCTCCAGCGAAACGAGCAGTACTTC
TRBD2	TRBJ2-7	-	TRBV3-1/TRBV3-2	CASSLLGGSVYEQYF	TGTGCCAGCAGCCTCTTGGGGGGGAGTGTTTACGAGCAGTACTTC
-	TRBJ1-3	-	TRBV4-1	CASSQAGAQSSGNTIYF	TGCGCCAGCAGCCAGGCGGGGGCCCAAAGCTCTGGAAACACCATATATTTT
-	TRBJ1-6	-	TRBV28	CASSQGSSNSPLHF	TGTGCCAGCAGTCAGGGCAGCAGTAATTCACCCCTCCACTTT
-	TRBJ2-5	-	TRBV11-1	CASSFEVGTQYF	TGTGCCAGCAGCTTTGAGGTGGGGACCCAGTACTTC
-	TRBJ1-5	-	TRBV28	CASRVSGNQPQHF	TGTGCCAGCAGGGTATCGGGGAATCAGCCCCAGCATTTT
TRBD2	TRBJ2-7	-	TRBV7-6	CASSSPTLAGGNSYEQYF	TGTGCCAGCAGCTCTCCCACATTAGCGGGAGGGAACTCCTACGAGCAGTACTTC
-	TRBJ2-1	-	TRBV3-1/TRBV3-2	CASSQVHLGSYNEQFF	TGTGCCAGCAGCCAAGTCCACCTAGGCTCCTACAATGAGCAGTTCTTC
-	TRBJ1-5	-	TRBV6-8	CASSYCMEREGPSCGNQPQHF	TGTGCCAGCAGTTACTGTATGGAACGGGAGGGCCCCTCTTGTGGCAATCAGCCCCAGCATTTT
TRBD2	TRBJ2-5	-	TRBV28	CASSPSGGGKETQYF	TGTGCCAGCAGTCCTAGCGGGGGGGGAAAAGAGACCCAGTACTTC
-	TRBJ1-5	-	TRBV6-5	CASTQAPQPQHF	TGTGCCAGCACCCAGGCCCCTCAGCCCCAGCATTTT
TRBD1	TRBJ1-1	-	TRBV9	CASSVNKDRANTEAFF	TGTGCCAGCAGCGTAAATAAAGACAGGGCCAACACTGAAGCTTTCTTT
-	TRBJ2-2	-	TRBV7-2	CASSRHGGELFF	TGTGCCAGCAGCAGACATGGCGGGGAGCTGTTTTTT
-	TRBJ2-3	-	TRBV9	CASSPPAGASTDTQYF	TGTGCCAGCAGCCCCCCAGCAGGGGCTTCCACAGATACGCAGTATTTT
-	TRBJ2-7	once	TRBV12-3/TRBV12-4	CASSAEFYEQYF	TGTGCCAGCAGCGCCGAGTTCTACGAGCAGTACTTC
TRBD1	TRBJ2-7	-	TRBV19	CASRQGIDEQYF	TGTGCCAGTAGACAGGGGATCGACGAGCAGTACTTC
-	TRBJ2-3	-	TRBV29-1	CSVGRTASTDTQYF	TGCAGCGTTGGAAGGACAGCTAGCACAGATACGCAGTATTTT
TRBD1	TRBJ2-5	-	TRBV3-1/TRBV3-2	CASSQDRGHGTQYF	TGTGCCAGCAGCCAAGACAGGGGGCACGGGACCCAGTACTTC
-	TRBJ2-1	-	TRBV28	CASSLASVGLFF	TGTGCCAGCAGCCTAGCTAGCGTAGGATTGTTCTTC
-	TRBJ2-7	-	TRBV19	CASSLSRQYPYEQYF	TGTGCCAGTAGTCTCTCGAGGCAATACCCCTACGAGCAGTACTTC
TRBD1	TRBJ1-4	-	TRBV13	CASSLGDRDVKLFF	TGTGCCAGCAGCTTAGGGGACAGGGACGTGAAACTGTTTTTT
-	TRBJ1-2	-	TRBV2	CASSPAGGTYGYTF	TGTGCCAGCAGTCCAGCCGGGGGAACCTATGGCTACACCTTC
TRBD2	TRBJ2-3	-	TRBV7-3	CASSLTAGGPGDTQYF	TGTGCCAGCAGCTTAACGGCGGGAGGGCCGGGAGATACGCAGTATTTT
TRBD2	TRBJ2-5	-	TRBV3-1/TRBV3-2	CASSQVLAGGSGQETQYF	TGTGCCAGCAGCCAAGTTCTAGCGGGAGGCTCGGGTCAAGAGACCCAGTACTTC
TRBD1	TRBJ1-1	-	TRBV28	CASSLRQGGTEAFF	TGTGCCAGCAGTTTAAGACAGGGAGGCACTGAAGCTTTCTTT
-	TRBJ2-7	-	TRBV4-3	CASSQDFIGEGAYEQYF	TGCGCCAGCAGCCAAGATTTTATCGGGGAGGGGGCCTACGAGCAGTACTTC
TRBD2	TRBJ2-1	-	TRBV7-9	CASSLALAGNYNEQFF	TGTGCCAGCAGCTTAGCACTAGCGGGAAATTACAATGAGCAGTTCTTC
-	TRBJ2-3	-	TRBV9	CASSVREDTQYF	TGTGCCAGCAGCGTAAGAGAAGATACGCAGTATTTT
TRBD2	TRBJ2-3	-	TRBV4-2	CASSHVLAGGTDTQYF	TGTGCCAGCAGCCACGTTCTAGCGGGGGGTACAGATACGCAGTATTTT
TRBD2	TRBJ2-1	-	TRBV4-1	CASSQDWTSGKSSYNEQFF	TGCGCCAGCAGCCAAGACTGGACTAGCGGGAAGAGCTCCTACAATGAGCAGTTCTTC